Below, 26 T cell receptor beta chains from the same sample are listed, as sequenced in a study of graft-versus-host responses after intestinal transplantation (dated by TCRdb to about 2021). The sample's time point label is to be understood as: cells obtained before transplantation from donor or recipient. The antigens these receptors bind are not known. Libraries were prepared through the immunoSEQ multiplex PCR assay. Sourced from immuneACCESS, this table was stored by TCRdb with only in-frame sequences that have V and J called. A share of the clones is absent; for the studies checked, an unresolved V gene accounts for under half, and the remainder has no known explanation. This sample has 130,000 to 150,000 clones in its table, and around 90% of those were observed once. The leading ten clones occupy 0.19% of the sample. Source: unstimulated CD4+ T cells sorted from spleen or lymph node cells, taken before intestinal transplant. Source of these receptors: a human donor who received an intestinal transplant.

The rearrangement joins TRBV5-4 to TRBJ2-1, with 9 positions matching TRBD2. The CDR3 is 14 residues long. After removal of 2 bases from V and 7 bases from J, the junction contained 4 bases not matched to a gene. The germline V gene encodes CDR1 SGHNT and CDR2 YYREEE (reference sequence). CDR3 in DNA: TGTGCCAGCAGCTTAGGGCTAGCGGGAAATGAGCAGTTCTTC. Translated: CASSLGLAGNEQFF.

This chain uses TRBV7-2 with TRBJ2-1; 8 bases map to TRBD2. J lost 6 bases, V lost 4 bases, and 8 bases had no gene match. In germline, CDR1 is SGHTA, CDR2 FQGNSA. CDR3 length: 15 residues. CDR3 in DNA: TGTGCCAGCAGCTCTTTTAGCGGGACAACCAATGAGCAGTTCTTC. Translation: CASSSFSGTTNEQFF.

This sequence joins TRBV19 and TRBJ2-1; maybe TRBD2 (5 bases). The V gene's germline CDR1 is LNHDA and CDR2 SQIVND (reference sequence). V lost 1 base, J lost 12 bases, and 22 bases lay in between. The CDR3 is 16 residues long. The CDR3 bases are TGTGCCAGTAGTATAGGTCGGGGTCCTACTACCCCCGGGCAGTTCTTC. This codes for CASSIGRGPTTPGQFF.

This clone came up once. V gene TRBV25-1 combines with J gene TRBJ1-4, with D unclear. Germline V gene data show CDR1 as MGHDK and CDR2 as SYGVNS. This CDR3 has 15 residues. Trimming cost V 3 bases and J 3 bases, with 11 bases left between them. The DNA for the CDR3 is TGTGCCAGCAGTGACGAGGGAGGCGCTAATGAAAAACTGTTTTTT. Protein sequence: CASSDEGGANEKLFF.

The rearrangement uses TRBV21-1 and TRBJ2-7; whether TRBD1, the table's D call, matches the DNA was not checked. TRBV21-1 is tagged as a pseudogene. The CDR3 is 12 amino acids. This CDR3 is CASSKKGASLDF. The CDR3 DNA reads TGTGCCAGCAGCAAAAAGGGGGCTTCCCTGGACTTC.

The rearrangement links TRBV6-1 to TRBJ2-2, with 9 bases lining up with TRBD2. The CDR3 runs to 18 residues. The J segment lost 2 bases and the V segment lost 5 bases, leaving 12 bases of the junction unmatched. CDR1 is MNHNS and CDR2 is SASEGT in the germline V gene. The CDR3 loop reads CASSKGLAGLGNTGELFF. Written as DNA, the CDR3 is TGTGCCAGCAGTAAAGGGCTAGCGGGATTGGGTAACACCGGGGAGCTGTTTTTT.

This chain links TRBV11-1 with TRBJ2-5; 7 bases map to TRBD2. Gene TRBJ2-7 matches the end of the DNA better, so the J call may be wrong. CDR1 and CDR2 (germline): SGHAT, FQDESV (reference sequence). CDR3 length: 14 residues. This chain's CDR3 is CASSLGRGGFEQYF. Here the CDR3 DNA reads TGTGCCAGCAGCTTAGGCCGCGGGGGATTCGAGCAGTACTTC.

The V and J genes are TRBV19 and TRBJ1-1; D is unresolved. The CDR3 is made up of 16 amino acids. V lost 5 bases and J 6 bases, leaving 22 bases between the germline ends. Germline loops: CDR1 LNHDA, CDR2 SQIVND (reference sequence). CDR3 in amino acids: CASSPTLVSVGPEAFF. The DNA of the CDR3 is TGTGCCAGTAGTCCAACCCTGGTGTCTGTCGGCCCTGAAGCTTTCTTT.

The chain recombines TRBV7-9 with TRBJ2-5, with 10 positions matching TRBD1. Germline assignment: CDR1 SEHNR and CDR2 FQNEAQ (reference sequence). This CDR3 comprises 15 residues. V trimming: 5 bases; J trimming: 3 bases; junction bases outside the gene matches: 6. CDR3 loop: CASSLLGTGEETQYF. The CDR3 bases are TGTGCCAGCAGCCTCCTCGGGACAGGGGAAGAGACCCAGTACTTC. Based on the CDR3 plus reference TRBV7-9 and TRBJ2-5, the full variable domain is DTGVSQNPRHKITKRGQNVTFRCDPISEHNRLYWYRQTLGQGPEFLTYFQNEAQLEKSRLLSDRFSAERPKGSFSTLEIQRTEQGDSAMYLCASSLLGTGEETQYFGPGTRLLVL.

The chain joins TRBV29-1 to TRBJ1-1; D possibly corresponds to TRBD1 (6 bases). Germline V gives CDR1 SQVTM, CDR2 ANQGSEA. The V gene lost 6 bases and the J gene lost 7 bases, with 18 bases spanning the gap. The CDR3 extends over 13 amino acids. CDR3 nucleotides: TGCAGCGTACTAGTTGGGGGGGCAGTTGAAGCTTTCTTT. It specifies CSVLVGGAVEAFF.

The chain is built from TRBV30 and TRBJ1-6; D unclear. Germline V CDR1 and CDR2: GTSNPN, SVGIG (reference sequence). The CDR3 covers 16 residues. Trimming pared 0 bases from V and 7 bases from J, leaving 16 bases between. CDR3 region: CAWSVQIATFNSPLHF. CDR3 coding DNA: TGTGCCTGGAGTGTACAGATAGCCACCTTCAATTCACCCCTCCACTTT.

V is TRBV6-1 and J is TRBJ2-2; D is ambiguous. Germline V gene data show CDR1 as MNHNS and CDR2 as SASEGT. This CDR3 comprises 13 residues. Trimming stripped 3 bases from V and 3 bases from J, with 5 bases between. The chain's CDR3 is CASSEEHTGELFF. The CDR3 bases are TGTGCCAGCAGTGAGGAGCACACCGGGGAGCTGTTTTTT.

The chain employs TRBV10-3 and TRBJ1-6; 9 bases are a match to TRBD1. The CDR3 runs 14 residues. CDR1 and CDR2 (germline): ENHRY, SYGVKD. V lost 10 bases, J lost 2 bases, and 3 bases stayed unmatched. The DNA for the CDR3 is TGTGCCACCACAGGGGGCACCTATAATTCACCCCTCCACTTT. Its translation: CATTGGTYNSPLHF.

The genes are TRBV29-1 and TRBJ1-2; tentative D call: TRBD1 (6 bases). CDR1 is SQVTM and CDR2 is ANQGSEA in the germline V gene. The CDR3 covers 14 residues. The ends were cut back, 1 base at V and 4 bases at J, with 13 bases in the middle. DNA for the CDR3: TGCAGCGTTGAAGTTCAGGGGCAGGGCTATGGCTACACCTTC. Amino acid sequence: CSVEVQGQGYGYTF.

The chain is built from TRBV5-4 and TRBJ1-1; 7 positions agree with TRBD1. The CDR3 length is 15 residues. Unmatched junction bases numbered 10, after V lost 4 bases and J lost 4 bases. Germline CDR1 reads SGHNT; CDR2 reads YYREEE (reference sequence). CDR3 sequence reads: CASSQGQWPGTEAFF. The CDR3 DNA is TGTGCCAGCAGCCAGGGACAGTGGCCCGGCACTGAAGCTTTCTTT.

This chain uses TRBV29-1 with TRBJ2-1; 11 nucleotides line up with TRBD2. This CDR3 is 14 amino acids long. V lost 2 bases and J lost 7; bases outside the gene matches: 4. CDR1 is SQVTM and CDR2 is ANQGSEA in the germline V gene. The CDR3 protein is CSVERRLAGNEQFF. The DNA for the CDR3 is TGCAGCGTTGAAAGGAGACTAGCGGGGAATGAGCAGTTCTTC.

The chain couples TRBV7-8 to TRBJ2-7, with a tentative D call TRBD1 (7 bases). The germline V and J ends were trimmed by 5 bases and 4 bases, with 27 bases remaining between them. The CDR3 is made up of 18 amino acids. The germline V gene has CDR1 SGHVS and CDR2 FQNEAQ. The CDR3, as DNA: TGTGCCAGCAGCCGTGGAGCCAGGGGGGTAGCCCAACAGTACGAGCAGTACTTC. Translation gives CASSRGARGVAQQYEQYF.

The CDR3 sequence: CASSQGTGVASYEQYF. In nucleotides, the CDR3 is TGTGCCAGCAGCCAAGGGACGGGAGTCGCCTCCTACGAGCAGTACTTC. The rearrangement joins TRBV4-2 to TRBJ2-7, with D possibly TRBD2 on 6 matching bases. Germline CDR1 is LGHNA and CDR2 is YNFKEQ. The length of the CDR3 is 16 residues. V was shortened by 1 base and J by 0 bases, with 13 bases between the two germline ends.

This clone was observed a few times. CDR3 amino acids: CSVGGTVNYGYTF. As DNA, the CDR3 is TGCAGCGTTGGGGGGACGGTTAACTATGGCTACACCTTC. The gene calls are TRBV29-1 and TRBJ1-2, with D possibly being TRBD1 (5 bases). Trimming took off 4 bases at V and 1 base at J, with 10 bases between the two ends. CDR1 is SQVTM and CDR2 is ANQGSEA in the germline V gene. The CDR3 runs to 13 residues.

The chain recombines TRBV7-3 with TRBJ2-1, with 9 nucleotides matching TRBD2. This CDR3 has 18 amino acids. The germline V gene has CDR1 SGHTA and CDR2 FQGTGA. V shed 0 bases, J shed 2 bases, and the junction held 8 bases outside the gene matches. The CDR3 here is CASSLTGGRVNPYNEQFF. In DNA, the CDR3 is TGTGCCAGCAGCTTAACGGGCGGGAGGGTCAATCCCTACAATGAGCAGTTCTTC.

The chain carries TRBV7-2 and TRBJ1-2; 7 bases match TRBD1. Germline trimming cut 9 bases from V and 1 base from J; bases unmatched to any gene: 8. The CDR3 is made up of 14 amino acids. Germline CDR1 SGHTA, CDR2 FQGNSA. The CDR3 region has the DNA TGTGCCAGTTCGCCGGGACAGCTTAACTATGGCTACACCTTC. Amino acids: CASSPGQLNYGYTF.

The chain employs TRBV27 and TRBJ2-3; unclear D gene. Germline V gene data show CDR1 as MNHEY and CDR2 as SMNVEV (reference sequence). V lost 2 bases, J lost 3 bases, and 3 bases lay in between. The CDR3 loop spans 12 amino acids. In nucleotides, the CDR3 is TGTGCCAGCAGTTTAGGGACAGATACGCAGTATTTT. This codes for CASSLGTDTQYF.

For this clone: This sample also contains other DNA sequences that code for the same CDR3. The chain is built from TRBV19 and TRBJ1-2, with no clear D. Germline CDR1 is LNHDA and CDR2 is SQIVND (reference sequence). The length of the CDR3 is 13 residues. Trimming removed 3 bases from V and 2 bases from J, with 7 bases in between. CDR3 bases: TGTGCCAGTAGTATCAACACAAACTATGGCTACACCTTC. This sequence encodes CASSINTNYGYTF.

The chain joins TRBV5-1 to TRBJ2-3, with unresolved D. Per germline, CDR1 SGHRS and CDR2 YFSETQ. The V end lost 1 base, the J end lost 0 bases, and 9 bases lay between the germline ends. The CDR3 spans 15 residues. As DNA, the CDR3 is TGCGCCAGCAGCTTGATGGGCTTTAGCACAGATACGCAGTATTTT. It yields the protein CASSLMGFSTDTQYF.

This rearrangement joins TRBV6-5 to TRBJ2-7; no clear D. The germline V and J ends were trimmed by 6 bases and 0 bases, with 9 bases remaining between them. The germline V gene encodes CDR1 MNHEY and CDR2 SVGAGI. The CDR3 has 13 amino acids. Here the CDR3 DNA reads TGTGCCAGCAGAGATAGAAGCTCCTACGAGCAGTACTTC. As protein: CASRDRSSYEQYF.

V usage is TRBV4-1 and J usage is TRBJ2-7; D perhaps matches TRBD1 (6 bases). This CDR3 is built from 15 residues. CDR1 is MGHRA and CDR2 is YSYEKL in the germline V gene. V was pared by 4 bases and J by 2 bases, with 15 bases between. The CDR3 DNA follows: TGCGCCAGCAGCCCTAATGGACAGCGGCCCTACGAGCAGTACTTC. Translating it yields CASSPNGQRPYEQYF.